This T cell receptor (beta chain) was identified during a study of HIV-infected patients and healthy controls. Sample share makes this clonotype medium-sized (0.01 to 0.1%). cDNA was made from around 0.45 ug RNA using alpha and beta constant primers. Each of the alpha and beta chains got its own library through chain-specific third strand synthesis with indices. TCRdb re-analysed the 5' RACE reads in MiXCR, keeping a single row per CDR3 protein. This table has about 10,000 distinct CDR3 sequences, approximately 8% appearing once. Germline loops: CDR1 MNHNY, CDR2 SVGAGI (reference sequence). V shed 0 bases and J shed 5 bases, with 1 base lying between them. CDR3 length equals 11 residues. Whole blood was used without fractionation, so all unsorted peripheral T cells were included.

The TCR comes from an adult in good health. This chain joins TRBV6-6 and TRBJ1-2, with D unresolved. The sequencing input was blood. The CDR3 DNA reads TGTGCCAGCAGTTACTCGTATGGCTACACCTTC. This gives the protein CASSYSYGYTF.